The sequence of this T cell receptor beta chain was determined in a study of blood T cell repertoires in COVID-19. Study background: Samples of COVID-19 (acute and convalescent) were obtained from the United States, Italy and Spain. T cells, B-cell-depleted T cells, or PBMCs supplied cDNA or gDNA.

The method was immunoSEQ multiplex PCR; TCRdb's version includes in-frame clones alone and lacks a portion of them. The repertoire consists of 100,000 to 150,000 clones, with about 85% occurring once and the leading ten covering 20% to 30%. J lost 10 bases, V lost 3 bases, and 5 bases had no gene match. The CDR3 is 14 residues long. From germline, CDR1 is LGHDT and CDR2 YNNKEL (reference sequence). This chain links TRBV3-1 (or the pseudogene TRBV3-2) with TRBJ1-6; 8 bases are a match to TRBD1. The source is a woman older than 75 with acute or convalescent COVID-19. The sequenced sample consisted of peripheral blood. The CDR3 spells CASSQTGVKSPLHF. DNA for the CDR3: TGTGCCAGCAGCCAGACAGGGGTCAAATCACCCCTCCACTTT.